This T cell receptor (beta chain) was captured by sequencing in a study of blood T cell repertoires in COVID-19. In the study overall: Collection of acute and convalescent COVID-19 samples took place in the United States, Italy and Spain. From T cells, B-cell-depleted T cells, or PBMCs came the material, which was cDNA or gDNA.

Under the authors' procedure: Amplification of reference gene primers provided the estimated nucleated cell counts. Profiling relied on immunoSEQ multiplex PCR, and the TCRdb table lists in-frame clones only, not all of them. Clone size and the V and J calls come from that table; the DNA yielded D and trimming. Here the sample spans a few hundred thousand clones, about 82% being singletons. V was pared by 2 bases and J by 3 bases, with 6 bases between. The germline gives CDR1 SGHDT, CDR2 YYEEEE. The CDR3 contains 12 residues. Material for sequencing was peripheral blood. This TCR was sampled from an elderly man with acute or convalescent COVID-19. This chain links TRBV5-6 with TRBJ2-7, with D unresolved. CDR3 coding DNA: TGTGCCAGCAGCTTCCCCGGCTACGAGCAGTACTTC. Translated, it gives CASSFPGYEQYF.